Presented here are 10 T cell receptor beta chains from one specimen sequenced in a study of OX40 agonist ivuxolimab in advanced cancers. Sequencing was performed with immunoSEQ multiplex PCR; in TCRdb, only in-frame clones are kept and a portion is missing. The sample comprises some 74,000 clones, 65% to 90% of which are singletons, and about 0.49% rests with the top ten. The source material was CD4+ or CD8+ T cells sorted from blood, sampled in a trial of the OX40 agonist ivuxolimab. These receptors came from an adult with an advanced solid tumor such as melanoma, head and neck, liver or kidney cancer.

J is TRBJ2-2 and V is TRBV18, with D hard to call. Trimming cost V 6 bases and J 5 bases, with 10 bases left between them. Germline CDR1 KGHSH, CDR2 LQKENI. The CDR3 is 13 residues long. The CDR3 bases are TGTGCCAGCTCCCCTGTGGAGACCGGGGAGCTGTTTTTT. This codes for CASSPVETGELFF. Together with reference TRBV18 and TRBJ2-2, the CDR3 gives the full variable domain: NAGVMQNPRHLVRRRGQEARLRCSPMKGHSHVYWYRQLPEEGLKFMVYLQKENIIDESGMPKERFSAEFPKEGPSILRIQQVVRGDSAAYFCASSPVETGELFFGEGSRLTVL.

Turning to this clone: The same CDR3 also results from other DNA sequences found in this sample. This chain uses TRBV5-1 with TRBJ2-5, with 7 bases matching TRBD2. Germline V CDR1 and CDR2: SGHRS, YFSETQ. J lost 5 bases, V lost 0 bases, and 4 bases had no gene match. CDR3 length: 14 residues. The CDR3 loop is CASSLAGGGETQYF. In DNA, the CDR3 is TGCGCCAGCAGCTTGGCTGGGGGAGGGGAGACCCAGTACTTC.

This chain joins TRBV6-6 and TRBJ1-5; the D gene is possibly TRBD1 (5 bases). The CDR3 has 14 residues. Germline lookup yields CDR1 MNHNY and CDR2 SVGAGI (reference sequence). The V and J ends lost 5 bases and 5 bases respectively, with 13 bases between them. The CDR3 protein is CASSPPGLHQPQHF. DNA for the CDR3: TGTGCCAGCAGTCCGCCGGGGCTCCATCAGCCCCAGCATTTT.

This rearrangement joins TRBV2 to TRBJ2-1, with 10 bases identical to TRBD1. In germline, CDR1 is SNHLY, CDR2 FYNNEI. The CDR3 totals 15 residues. J gave up 5 bases and V 4 bases, and 5 bases lay outside the gene matches. In DNA, the CDR3 is TGTGCCAGCAGTGTCCGGGACAGGGGAAACAATGAGCAGTTCTTC. This encodes CASSVRDRGNNEQFF. The full variable domain, completed using reference TRBV2 and TRBJ2-1, is EPEVTQTPSHQVTQMGQEVILRCVPISNHLYFYWYRQILGQKVEFLVSFYNNEISEKSEIFDDQFSVERPDGSNFTLKIRSTKLEDSAMYFCASSVRDRGNNEQFFGPGTRLTVL.

This clone occurred once. The chain uses TRBV18 and TRBJ2-4, with 7 positions matching TRBD1. The trim removed 3 bases at V and 1 base at J, leaving 0 bases unmatched. The CDR3 has 14 amino acids. CDR1 is KGHSH, CDR2 LQKENI, per germline. DNA for the CDR3: TGTGCCAGCTCACCGGGACAGGCCAAAAACATTCAGTACTTC. It specifies CASSPGQAKNIQYF.

This rearrangement joins TRBV5-1 to TRBJ2-2, with TRBD1 matching over 7 bases. The junction had 6 bases not matched to a gene; V was cut back by 1 base and J by 6 bases. Per germline, CDR1 SGHRS and CDR2 YFSETQ. The CDR3 extends over 15 amino acids. The CDR3 region has the DNA TGCGCCAGCAGCTTGAACGGACAGGTTCCCGGGGAGCTGTTTTTT. This sequence encodes CASSLNGQVPGELFF.

The CDR3, as DNA: TGCGCCAGCAGCTTGGCCCTTCGGGGCGGCGGCTACACCTTC. Amino acid sequence: CASSLALRGGGYTF. The chain links TRBV5-1 to TRBJ1-2, with a possible D match to TRBD1 (5 bases). Germline CDR1 and CDR2: SGHRS and YFSETQ. This CDR3 has 14 residues. V was shortened by 0 bases and J by 8 bases, with 14 bases between the two germline ends.

The chain combines TRBV9 with TRBJ2-1, with TRBD2 matching 14 bases. The junction had 5 bases not matched to a gene; V was cut back by 4 bases and J by 8 bases. From germline, CDR1 is SGDLS and CDR2 YYNGEE. The CDR3 consists of 15 residues. The CDR3 sequence is CASSSTSGRGDEQFF. For the CDR3, the DNA is TGTGCCAGCAGCTCGACTAGCGGGAGGGGAGATGAGCAGTTCTTC. The full variable domain, rest sourced from reference TRBV9 and TRBJ2-1, is DSGVTQTPKHLITATGQRVTLRCSPRSGDLSVYWYQQSLDQGLQFLIQYYNGEERAKGNILERFSAQQFPDLHSELNLSSLELGDSALYFCASSSTSGRGDEQFFGPGTRLTVL.

The genes are TRBV18 and TRBJ2-4; the match to TRBD1 covers 8 bases. CDR3 length: 15 residues. From germline, CDR1 is KGHSH and CDR2 LQKENI. V shed 5 bases and J 1 base; nucleotides not matched to a gene: 4. The CDR3 sequence is CASSSDREAKNIQYF. Written as DNA, the CDR3 is TGTGCCAGCTCATCGGACAGGGAGGCCAAAAACATTCAGTACTTC.

The V call is TRBV11-3, the J call TRBJ2-3, with D hard to call. V lost 5 bases, J lost 4 bases, and 10 bases lay in between. This CDR3 contains 13 residues. Germline CDR1 reads SGHNT; CDR2 reads YENEEA. CDR3 loop: CASSAVRADTQYF. The CDR3 bases are TGTGCCAGCAGCGCAGTCCGGGCAGATACGCAGTATTTT.